This paragraph reports one T cell receptor (beta chain). Its antigen is currently not known. Base qualities are not recorded, but no much larger clone differs from it by a single base. CDR1 and CDR2, per the germline V gene, are MNHEY and SVGAGI. Including the terminal cysteine and phenylalanine, the CDR3 comprises 15 residues. Just the 45-base CDR3 DNA is kept, in frame starting at base 1. Germline trimming: 5 bases from V, 6 bases from J; junction bases outside gene matches: 6. This entry is derived from a study of cytomegalovirus exposure and HLA in healthy donors (dated by TCRdb to about 2017). In terms of the full investigation: According to an earlier analysis of 550 to 750 of the donors, 150 million to 200 million T cells yielded over 100 million unique TCR beta sequences and approximately 300 Gb of sequence data. Besides the first cohort of some 670 subjects, a separate validation cohort made up of some 110 different subjects was used. Class I and class II HLA loci were covered by the typing at four-digit resolution. To decide whether each TCR beta V gene segment behaved as functional or pseudogenic, an earlier analysis of some 580 of the donors relied on high-throughput TCR beta sequencing. The genetic ancestry cluster associated with self-reported Caucasian donors included 65% to 90% of the approximately 400 genotyped donors. A later genetic analysis used genome-wide SNP genotypes for about 65% of the roughly 700 donors, treating that subset as a discovery cohort. The study was designed to test whether signatures of past pathogen exposure could be identified by cataloging public T cell receptors. Because of strong linkage in the cohort, four or five DR-DQ haplotypes were treated as single units for association and clustering. A later analysis re-analyzed previously published TCR beta repertoires from 500 to 700 donors and added high-resolution HLA genotyping to study TCR occurrence patterns. Donor age, sex, ethnicity and CMV serostatus were collected together with the repertoire data. To predict cytomegalovirus infection status, the study brought together high-throughput TCR immunosequencing, statistical association of individual TCRs with disease status, and machine learning. Every discovery cohort repertoire had been produced on one sequencing platform. Across 300 to 400 genotyped donors of the cohort, an average of about 250,000 unique TCR beta nucleotide sequences per donor were sequenced, and approximately 17% of those sequences were non-productive. About 300 gigabases of sequencing data and tens of millions of unique TCR sequences were included in an early release covering around 600 HLA-typed donors. The study profiled the T cell repertoires of some 610 subjects by immunosequencing and related them to cytomegalovirus serostatus. Rather than using new phenotypic data, the later analysis identified candidate immune exposures from TCR beta sequences and from how often those sequences occurred across donors. The number of donors typed differed by locus, with about 629-630 for A, B, C, DRB1 and DQB1, roughly 520 for DQA1, 606 for DPA1, and around 460 for DPB1. What the research found in general, with its limitations: At a false discovery rate of 0.05, a later analysis linked around 15,000 TCR beta sequences to specific HLA alleles. Cytomegalovirus status was reported to be diagnosed by the classifier with high specificity and sensitivity in both the original and validation cohorts. Most TCR sequences were seen in very few donors, while some public TCRs were found in many individuals. A later analysis found that HLA-associated TCR beta chains were more clonally expanded and had lower generation probabilities than equally common non-associated chains. It was suggested by the authors that the approach could potentially be generalized to other disease states and immunological phenotypes. A group of highly shared sequence variants was considered likely to be a technical artifact of the sequencing pipeline. Compared with the roughly 670-donor mean, donors in an Asian-associated ancestry cluster had fewer N-insertions in productive TCRs, according to a later genetic analysis. When HLA alleles, especially DR and DQ, strongly co-occurred, attributing TCR associations to individual alleles was difficult. A further reported finding was that TCR beta sequences accurately predicted the HLA-A and HLA-B alleles for most subjects in the first cohort. Because HLA typing was missing for some donors at each locus, association tests included only the typed subset. In a later analysis, several top co-occurrence clusters were reported to appear linked to parvovirus B19, influenza, CMV and Epstein-Barr virus. A few of the identified cytomegalovirus-associated TCR beta chains were confirmed in vitro to be specific for cytomegalovirus antigens. The 87-base-pair reads could not distinguish some IMGT-functional V segments, including TRBV6-2 and TRBV6-3, so those segments were excluded. Only TCR beta chains were sequenced in this cohort, and the absence of alpha or paired-chain data limited detectable features. Most CMV-associated TCR beta chains appeared to be HLA-restricted in a later analysis, and the HLA associations seemed to be driven largely by CMV exposure. Linkage disequilibrium might explain the correlated functional status among segregating V segments, but an unknown experimental factor could not be excluded. The study gave a list of about 170 TCR beta chains associated with cytomegalovirus. For the cohort, immune exposure information was limited to CMV serostatus. Over 15 rarely observed V segments, including chromosome 9 orphons, were excluded from the earlier analysis of a few hundred of the donors because counts were too low. A later genetic analysis associated a missense DCLRE1C variant with V-gene and J-gene trimming of TCR beta chains, and an independent cohort replicated the association. In a later analysis, the rate of TCR association differed among HLA loci, with DRB1 alleles having the most associated TCRs and HLA-C alleles having the fewest. Sequencing depth was assumed to be roughly uniform across donors in the presence/absence analyses, though that assumption may not hold. In an earlier analysis of under 600 of the donors, most TCR beta V segments were observed in productive rearrangements about 90% or about 30% of the time, broadly matching IMGT annotations.

The cohort comprised around 700 healthy bone marrow donors. All cohort members were sampled while nominally healthy, although unrecorded immune exposures were likely present. Of the 600 or so cohort members, about 290 had a positive CMV serostatus and roughly 370 had a negative one, while no CMV serostatus was recorded for the donor. A peripheral blood sample was collected from each donor, and TCR beta sequencing was performed on peripheral blood mononuclear cells. The Qiagen DNeasy Blood Extraction Kit was used to extract genomic DNA from the blood cell samples. Libraries were constructed by the immunoSEQ multiplex PCR assay. For the multiplex PCR, a mixture combining 60 forward primers for TCR Vbeta segments and 13 reverse primers for TCR Jbeta segments was used. The CDR3 region of rearranged TCR beta genes was amplified from genomic DNA with a multiplex PCR assay. On the Illumina HiSeq System, the amplified TCR beta libraries were sequenced as 87-base-pair reads. Concerning the study's data processing: In a later analysis, about 80 million unique TCR beta chains were counted across the 500 to 700 repertoires, and roughly 11 million of these chains were shared by at least two donors. Raw reads were error-corrected and collapsed into unique sequences by a nearest-neighbor algorithm in which closely related sequences were merged to remove PCR and sequencing errors. CDR3 sequences were aligned to IMGT reference sequences to assign V, D and J gene segments. For a sequence to be retained, a match of at least six nucleotides to both a V gene segment and a J gene segment was required. Rearrangements were called productive when the CDR3 lacked stop codons and stayed in frame with V and J; all others were non-productive. Following IMGT convention, CDR3 was defined as the stretch from the second conserved V-encoded cysteine to the conserved J-encoded phenylalanine. Sequences without an unambiguous match to a single V gene segment were excluded from the earlier analysis of 500 to 700 of the donors. An earlier analysis of several hundred of the donors called V segments functional above 56.7% productive rearrangements and segregating when the between-donor standard deviation exceeded 5%. A statistical classification framework was built for diagnosing cytomegalovirus status from the catalog of TCR beta chain sequences. A later analysis assigned V and J genes by comparing TCR nucleotide sequences with IMGT/GENE-DB human TR gene sequences. Using the TCRdist pipeline, a later analysis assigned CDR3 sequences along with most-parsimonious VDJ recombination scenarios. A later analysis defined each TCR beta chain by its CDR3 amino acid sequence plus V-gene family, and excluded reads lacking a unique V-gene family. To address suspected cross-contamination and a sequencing artifact, a later analysis removed a few hundred highly shared, low-generation-probability nucleotide sequences. In a later analysis, a clonal expansion index for each public chain was calculated from normalized within-repertoire ranks of inferred template counts. In a later analysis, generation probabilities were computed with a VDJ recombination model fitted to out-of-frame rearrangements, and the resulting probabilities were checked against IGoR. A later analysis scored TCR-TCR, TCR-HLA and TCR-CMV co-occurrence with hypergeometric tests, applying a repertoire-size bias correction to TCR pairs. In a later analysis, false discovery rates were estimated by permuting HLA or CMV assignments 20 times. In a later analysis, co-occurring TCRs were grouped using DBSCAN, with TCRdist sequence similarity added in when clustering inside HLA-allele-positive subsets. For co-occurrence clustering, repertoires with fewer than 30,000 or more than 120,000 public chains were excluded, along with roughly 5 repertoires with anomalous nucleotide sharing. Here the immuneACCESS table is served through TCRdb, limited to in-frame sequences with V and J called. Missing clones are a known gap in these copies; in checked studies unresolved V genes cover under half, and the rest lacks a known reason. That table gives V, J and clone size, and the DNA gave D and trimming. Present in this sample are more than 90,000 clones, about four fifths of which were seen just once. About 8% of the sample is held by the ten biggest clonotypes.

Sequenced: PBMCs. Recombination connected TRBV6-5 to TRBJ1-5; 11 junctional bases match TRBD1. The clonotype originates from a human donor in good health. In nucleotide form, the sequence is TGTGCCAGCAGTAAAGGGACAGGGGGGTTTCAGCCCCAGCATTTT. It is translated as CASSKGTGGFQPQHF.